The clone carrying this T cell receptor (beta chain) was seen ten or more times. The data originate from a study of glioma-infiltrating T cells. As for the study in general: WHO grade II oligodendrogliomas or astrocytomas, plus non-recurrent WHO grade IV glioblastomas, were sampled.

The CDR3 length is 15 residues. Germline loops: CDR1 MNHEY, CDR2 SMNVEV (reference sequence). V shed 3 bases, J shed 4 bases, and the junction held 5 bases outside the gene matches. Amplification of TCR alpha and beta CDR3 regions from RNA used iRepertoire nested multiplex PCR. TCRdb recomputed calls from the multiplex PCR reads with MiXCR, one row per CDR3 protein. The data hold around 390,000 distinct CDR3 sequences, with roughly 41% observed a single time. This chain links TRBV27 with TRBJ2-7, with TRBD1 matching 11 bases. This receptor was obtained from a human donor with low-grade glioma or glioblastoma, undergoing nonglioma brain surgery, or in good health (not recorded which). The specimen sequenced was glioma tissue, nonneoplastic brain tissue, or PBMCs (not recorded which). CDR3 protein: CASSFEGTGGYEQYF. The CDR3 DNA is TGTGCCAGCAGTTTTGAAGGGACAGGGGGGTACGAGCAGTACTTC.